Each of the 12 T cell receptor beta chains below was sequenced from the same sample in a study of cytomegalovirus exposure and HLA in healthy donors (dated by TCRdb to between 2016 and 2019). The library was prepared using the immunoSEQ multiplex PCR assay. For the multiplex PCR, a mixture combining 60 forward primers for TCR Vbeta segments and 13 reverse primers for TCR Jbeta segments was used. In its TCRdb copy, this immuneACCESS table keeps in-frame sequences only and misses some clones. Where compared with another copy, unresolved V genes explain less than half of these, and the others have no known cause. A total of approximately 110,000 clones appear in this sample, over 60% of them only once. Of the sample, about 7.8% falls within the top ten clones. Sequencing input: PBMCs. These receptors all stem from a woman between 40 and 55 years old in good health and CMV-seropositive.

The CDR3, as DNA: TGTGCCAGCAGCTTAGCATATCGGGACACCCCAGCGGCCCAATATGGCTACACCTTC. The encoded protein is CASSLAYRDTPAAQYGYTF. The chain uses TRBV7-2 and TRBJ1-2; TRBD1 is a possible D gene (6 bases). Trimming removed 0 bases at V and 5 bases at J, with 25 bases between. The length of the CDR3 is 19 residues. The germline V gene encodes CDR1 SGHTA and CDR2 FQGNSA.

CDR3 DNA sequence: TGTGCCAGCAGCTTGACAGGGACTCCCCTCCACTTT. As protein: CASSLTGTPLHF. V usage is TRBV7-2 and J usage is TRBJ1-6; 7 bases align to TRBD1. In germline, CDR1 is SGHTA, CDR2 FQGNSA. The CDR3 runs 12 residues. V lost 3 bases to trimming and J lost 13 bases; unmatched junction nucleotides: 3.

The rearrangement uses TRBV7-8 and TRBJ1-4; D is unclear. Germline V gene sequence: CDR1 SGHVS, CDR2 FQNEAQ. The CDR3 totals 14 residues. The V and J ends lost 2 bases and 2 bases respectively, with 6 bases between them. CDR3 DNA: TGTGCCAGCAGCTTATTAGAGACTAATGAAAAACTGTTTTTT. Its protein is CASSLLETNEKLFF.

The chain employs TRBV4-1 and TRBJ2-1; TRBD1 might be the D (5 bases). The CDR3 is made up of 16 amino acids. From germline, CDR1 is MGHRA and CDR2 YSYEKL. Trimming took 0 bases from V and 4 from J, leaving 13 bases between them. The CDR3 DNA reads TGCGCCAGCAGCCAAGATGGTCCAGACAGTTACAATGAGCAGTTCTTC. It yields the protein CASSQDGPDSYNEQFF.

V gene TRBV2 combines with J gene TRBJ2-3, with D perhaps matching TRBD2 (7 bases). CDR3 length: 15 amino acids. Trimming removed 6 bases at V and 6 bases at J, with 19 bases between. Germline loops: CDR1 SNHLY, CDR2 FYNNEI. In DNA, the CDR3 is TGTGCCAGCAGGGGAACTAGCGTTACAGGGGATACGCAGTATTTT. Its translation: CASRGTSVTGDTQYF. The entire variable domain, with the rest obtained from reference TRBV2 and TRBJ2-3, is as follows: EPEVTQTPSHQVTQMGQEVILRCVPISNHLYFYWYRQILGQKVEFLVSFYNNEISEKSEIFDDQFSVERPDGSNFTLKIRSTKLEDSAMYFCASRGTSVTGDTQYFGPGTRLTVL.

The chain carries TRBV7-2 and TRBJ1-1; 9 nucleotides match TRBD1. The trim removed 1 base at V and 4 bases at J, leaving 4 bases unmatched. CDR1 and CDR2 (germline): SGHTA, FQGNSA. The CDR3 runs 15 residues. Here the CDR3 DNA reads TGTGCCAGCAGCTTAGTCCCGGGACAGGGCACTGAAGCTTTCTTT. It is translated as CASSLVPGQGTEAFF.

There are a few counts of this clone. CDR3 nucleotides: TGCAGCGTTGAAGAATCCCTGGGACTTAATACGCAGTATTTT. Its translation is CSVEESLGLNTQYF. This chain joins TRBV29-1 and TRBJ2-3; possible D gene TRBD2, 6 bases. Trimming removed 0 bases from V and 7 bases from J, with 14 bases in between. Germline loops: CDR1 SQVTM, CDR2 ANQGSEA. The CDR3 has 14 residues.

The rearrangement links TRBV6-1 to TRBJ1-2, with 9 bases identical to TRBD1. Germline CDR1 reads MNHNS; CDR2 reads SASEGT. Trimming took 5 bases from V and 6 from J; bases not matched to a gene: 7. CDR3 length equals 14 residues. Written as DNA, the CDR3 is TGTGCCAGCAGTCCTAGGACAGGGGATCATGGCTACACCTTC. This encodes CASSPRTGDHGYTF.

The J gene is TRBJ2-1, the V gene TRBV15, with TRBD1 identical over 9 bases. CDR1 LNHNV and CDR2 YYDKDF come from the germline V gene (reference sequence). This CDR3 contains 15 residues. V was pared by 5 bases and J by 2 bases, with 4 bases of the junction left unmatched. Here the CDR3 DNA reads TGTGCCACCAGCGAGGACAGGGGTACCTACAATGAGCAGTTCTTC. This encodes CATSEDRGTYNEQFF.

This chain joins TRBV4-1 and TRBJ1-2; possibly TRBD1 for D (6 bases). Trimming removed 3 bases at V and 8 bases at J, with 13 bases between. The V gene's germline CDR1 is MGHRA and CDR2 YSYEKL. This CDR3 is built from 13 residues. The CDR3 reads CASSHRGGDGYTF. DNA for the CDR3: TGCGCCAGCAGCCACAGGGGAGGGGACGGCTACACCTTC.

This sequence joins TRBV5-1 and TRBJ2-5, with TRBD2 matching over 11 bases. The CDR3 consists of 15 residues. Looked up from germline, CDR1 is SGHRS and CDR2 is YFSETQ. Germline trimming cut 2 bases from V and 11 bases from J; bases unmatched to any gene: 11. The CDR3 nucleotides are TGCGCCAGCAGCTTTCCTAGCGGGGGGACGGGAGAGCAGTACTTC. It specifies CASSFPSGGTGEQYF.

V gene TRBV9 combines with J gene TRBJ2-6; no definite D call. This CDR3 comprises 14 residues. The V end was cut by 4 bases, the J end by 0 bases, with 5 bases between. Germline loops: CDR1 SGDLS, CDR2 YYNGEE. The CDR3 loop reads CASSLSSGANVLTF. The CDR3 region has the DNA TGTGCCAGCAGCTTGAGCTCTGGGGCCAACGTCCTGACTTTC. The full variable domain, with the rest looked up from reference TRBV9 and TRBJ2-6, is DSGVTQTPKHLITATGQRVTLRCSPRSGDLSVYWYQQSLDQGLQFLIQYYNGEERAKGNILERFSAQQFPDLHSELNLSSLELGDSALYFCASSLSSGANVLTFGAGSRLTVL.